The 19 T cell receptor beta chains reported below all come from one sample, sequenced in a study of T cells after yellow fever vaccination (dated by TCRdb to about 2019). In the paper's terms, the treatment or condition label means: live attenuated yellow fever vaccine strain. Libraries were constructed by 5' RACE. Data came from an Illumina HiSeq 2500. Through fastp at Q25 and MiXCR, TCRdb rebuilt clones from the public reads, retaining in-frame beta chains. Every entry covers one CDR3 protein and lists the most common genes and DNA from its rows. The sample table holds 350,000 or so distinct CDR3 sequences, of which 8.1% were seen once. The top ten hold around 17% of the sample. Sequenced here: PBMCs, sampled roughly 45 days after the first yellow fever vaccination. These receptors came from a man younger than 30 who received the YFV17D yellow fever vaccine.

The gene calls are TRBV11-2 and TRBJ2-5; 15 bases agree with TRBD2. Germline V lookup: CDR1 SGHAT, CDR2 FQNNGV. The ends lost 5 bases at V and 0 bases at J; junction bases unmatched: 10. CDR3 length: 19 residues. DNA for the CDR3: TGTGCCAGCAGCCTAAGGACTAGCGGGGGGGGCCAATACCAAGAGACCCAGTACTTC. Translated: CASSLRTSGGGQYQETQYF.

This clonotype occurred a few times. The rearrangement joins TRBV29-1 to TRBJ2-7; 15 bases align to TRBD2. The CDR3 is made up of 17 amino acids. J gave up 4 bases and V 2 bases, and 9 bases lay outside the gene matches. Germline CDR1 reads SQVTM; CDR2 reads ANQGSEA. The CDR3 reads CSVERTSGGAAEYEQYF. The CDR3 nucleotides are TGCAGCGTTGAAAGGACTAGCGGGGGGGCCGCGGAGTACGAGCAGTACTTC.

This clonotype appeared many times. The chain recombines TRBV7-2 with TRBJ2-1; D unclear. Germline V CDR1 and CDR2: SGHTA, FQGNSA. V was trimmed by 4 bases and J by 6 bases, leaving 19 bases between them. This CDR3 has 16 residues. For the CDR3, the DNA is TGTGCCAGCAGCTCTCCCCCGCGCCAGACACCCAATGAGCAGTTCTTC. Protein product: CASSSPPRQTPNEQFF.

This chain connects TRBV29-1 to TRBJ1-1; D gene uncertain. Trimming stripped 2 bases from V and 0 bases from J, with 7 bases between. Germline assignment: CDR1 SQVTM and CDR2 ANQGSEA. This CDR3 contains 13 residues. The CDR3, as DNA: TGCAGCGTTGAATGTGGGATGAACACTGAAGCTTTCTTT. Protein: CSVECGMNTEAFF.

The chain joins TRBV12-3 or TRBV12-4 to TRBJ1-6; perhaps TRBD1 as D (6 bases). The CDR3 has 14 amino acids. Trimming left V 6 bases short and J 3 bases short, with 9 bases between. CDR3 DNA sequence: TGTGCCAGCAGCAGGACAGACTATAATTCACCCCTCCACTTT. It translates to CASSRTDYNSPLHF.

The gene calls are TRBV4-3 and TRBJ2-1, with D possibly TRBD2 on 7 matching bases. V was shortened by 0 bases and J by 6 bases, with 12 bases between the two germline ends. The CDR3 sequence is 15 residues long. In germline, CDR1 is LGHNA, CDR2 YSLEER. The DNA of the CDR3 is TGCGCCAGCAGCCAAGACGGGGGGCCGGGCAATGAGCAGTTCTTC. It codes for CASSQDGGPGNEQFF.

The rearrangement links TRBV6-2 or TRBV6-3 to TRBJ2-1, with TRBD2 matching 9 bases. The germline V gene encodes CDR1 MNHEY and CDR2 SVGEGT. J lost 4 bases, V lost 6 bases, and 4 bases had no gene match. The CDR3 runs 14 residues. The CDR3: CASSELAGYNEQFF. DNA of the CDR3: TGTGCCAGCAGCGAACTAGCGGGTTACAATGAGCAGTTCTTC.

The table lists this clonotype with a few counts. The chain links TRBV6-5 to TRBJ1-6; D is unclear. Trimming removed 1 base at V and 6 bases at J, with 13 bases between. The CDR3 totals 16 residues. Germline assignment: CDR1 MNHEY and CDR2 SVGAGI. The CDR3 is CASSYYPLLGNSPLHF. The CDR3 nucleotides read TGTGCCAGCAGTTACTACCCATTATTGGGTAATTCACCCCTCCACTTT.

A few counts support this clonotype. The J gene is TRBJ1-6, the V gene TRBV11-2; D is undetermined. Deletions cut 5 bases from V and 12 bases from J, with 14 bases between. Germline values: CDR1 SGHAT, CDR2 FQNNGV. This CDR3 is 13 amino acids long. The CDR3: CASSQVPEIPLHF. The CDR3 DNA reads TGTGCCAGCAGCCAAGTCCCGGAAATACCCCTCCACTTT.

This clonotype has ten or more counts. The chain couples TRBV20-1 to TRBJ2-3, with 8 bases that match TRBD2. In germline, CDR1 is DFQATT, CDR2 SNEGSKA (reference sequence). CDR3 length equals 15 residues. Trimming at V came to 2 bases and at J to 3 bases, leaving 7 bases not matched to a gene. The CDR3 DNA follows: TGCAGTGCTAGAAACCGGGGGGGAAGTACAGATACGCAGTATTTT. This translates into CSARNRGGSTDTQYF.

The chain couples TRBV7-3 to TRBJ2-3; D might be TRBD1 (5 bases). Germline CDR1 is SGHTA and CDR2 is FQGTGA. The CDR3 spans 14 residues. V gave up 5 bases and J gave up 2 bases, with 11 bases separating them. The CDR3 coding sequence is TGTGCCAGCAGCGTAGGGGTCACCACAGATACGCAGTATTTT. Translation gives CASSVGVTTDTQYF.

This clonotype has just a few counts. The V and J genes are TRBV5-1 and TRBJ2-7, with D hard to call. The CDR3 totals 13 residues. V was clipped by 3 bases and J by 5 bases, with 12 bases between them. Looked up from germline, CDR1 is SGHRS and CDR2 is YFSETQ. The DNA for the CDR3 is TGCGCCAGCAGCTCTGGGCACAGCGACGAGCAGTACTTC. Encoded protein: CASSSGHSDEQYF.

This clonotype was counted between two and nine times. The rearrangement links TRBV7-6 to TRBJ2-5; perhaps TRBD2 as D (5 bases). V was cut by 1 base and J by 2 bases, with 11 bases left in between. Germline V gives CDR1 SGHVS, CDR2 FNYEAQ. The CDR3 has 15 amino acids. The CDR3 here is CASSLGGTRQETQYF. Here the CDR3 DNA reads TGTGCCAGCAGCTTAGGAGGTACTAGGCAAGAGACCCAGTACTTC.

This sequence joins TRBV2 and TRBJ2-1, with D uncertain. The V end was cut by 7 bases, the J end by 2 bases, with 15 bases between. The CDR3 is 15 amino acids. CDR1 is SNHLY and CDR2 is FYNNEI in the germline V gene. Here the CDR3 reads CASIMHPGPYNEQFF. The DNA for the CDR3 is TGTGCCAGCATTATGCACCCAGGCCCCTACAATGAGCAGTTCTTC.

This chain links TRBV18 with TRBJ1-5, with D hard to call. Per germline, CDR1 KGHSH and CDR2 LQKENI. V lost 4 bases and J lost 4, with 8 bases in between. This CDR3 comprises 13 residues. DNA of the CDR3: TGTGCCAGCTCACTCGACGCGAATCAGCCCCAGCATTTT. This gives the protein CASSLDANQPQHF.

The chain uses TRBV4-2 and TRBJ1-5; 10 bases align to TRBD1. Per germline, CDR1 LGHNA and CDR2 YNFKEQ. J lost 7 bases, V lost 1 base, and 4 bases had no gene match. CDR3 length equals 15 residues. CDR3 nucleotides: TGTGCCAGCAGCCAAGGGGACAGGGGCGGCCAGCCCCAGCATTTT. This translates into CASSQGDRGGQPQHF.

In this sample, this clonotype turned up a few times. The chain uses TRBV11-3 and TRBJ2-2; D is possibly TRBD2 (6 bases). With 5 bases removed from V and 2 bases from J, the gap between germline ends came to 18 bases. Looked up from germline, CDR1 is SGHNT and CDR2 is YENEEA. This CDR3 region has 17 residues. CDR3 amino acids: CASSGLGGPTNTGELFF. The CDR3 DNA follows: TGTGCCAGCAGCGGTCTGGGGGGACCCACCAACACCGGGGAGCTGTTTTTT. The variable domain in full, completed from reference TRBV11-3 and TRBJ2-2, reads EAGVVQSPRYKIIEKKQPVAFWCNPISGHNTLYWYLQNLGQGPELLIRYENEEAVDDSQLPKDRFSAERLKGVDSTLKIQPAELGDSAVYLCASSGLGGPTNTGELFFGEGSRLTVL.

The chain recombines TRBV5-6 with TRBJ2-3; a possible D gene is TRBD1 (5 bases). Germline CDR1 SGHDT, CDR2 YYEEEE. V lost 0 bases and J lost 1, with 12 bases in between. The CDR3 is made up of 16 amino acids. Here the CDR3 reads CASSLVGDPGTDTQYF. The CDR3 DNA is TGTGCCAGCAGCTTGGTAGGGGATCCTGGCACAGATACGCAGTATTTT.

V and J are TRBV6-5 and TRBJ2-7; no definite D call. V lost 6 bases, J lost 4 bases, and 10 bases lay in between. This CDR3 has 12 amino acids. The germline V gene encodes CDR1 MNHEY and CDR2 SVGAGI. CDR3 residues: CASRGPLYEQYV. The CDR3 nucleotides read TGTGCCAGCAGAGGGCCGTTGTACGAGCAGTACGTC.